Each of the 10 T cell receptor beta chains below was sequenced from the same sample in a study of cytomegalovirus exposure and HLA in healthy donors. The study ran its PCR with 60 Vbeta and 13 Jbeta primers. Measured with immunoSEQ multiplex PCR; TCRdb has only the in-frame clones, and not every one. The sample has some 150,000 clones, almost 80% seen once; the top ten hold roughly 1.3%. The sequencing input was PBMCs. Receptors originate from a woman aged 50 to 60 in good health and CMV-seronegative.

This rearrangement joins TRBV28 to TRBJ2-4; 9 bases align to TRBD1. Trimming cost V 6 bases and J 6 bases; bases outside gene matches: 15. Germline lookup yields CDR1 MDHEN and CDR2 SYDVKM. The CDR3 runs 17 residues. CDR3 in DNA: TGTGCCAGCAGGCATTCGACGGGACAGGGCACGAGAAACATTCAGTACTTC. Translating it yields CASRHSTGQGTRNIQYF.

The chain employs TRBV2 and TRBJ2-3, with D maybe TRBD2 (7 bases). Germline CDR1 is SNHLY and CDR2 is FYNNEI. The CDR3 spans 15 residues. Trimming took off 4 bases at V and 3 bases at J, with 14 bases between the two ends. The CDR3 loop is CASSVKGGGTDTQYF. CDR3 DNA: TGTGCCAGCAGTGTTAAAGGGGGGGGGACAGATACGCAGTATTTT.

This sequence joins TRBV10-3 and TRBJ1-2; 10 bases agree with TRBD1. The length of the CDR3 is 15 residues. J lost 6 bases, V lost 10 bases, and 14 bases had no gene match. Per the germline V gene, CDR1 is ENHRY and CDR2 is SYGVKD. In nucleotides, the CDR3 is TGTGCCACCGGTGGACAGGGGGATCTTTTAAATGGCTACACCTTC. Amino acids: CATGGQGDLLNGYTF.

The V gene is TRBV28, the J gene TRBJ2-7, with TRBD1 matching over 7 bases. Trimming removed 0 bases from V and 2 bases from J; junction bases left unmatched: 1. CDR1 and CDR2 from the germline V gene are MDHEN and SYDVKM. The CDR3 runs to 14 residues. This CDR3 reads CASSLWQGAYEQYF. The CDR3 nucleotides are TGTGCCAGCAGTTTATGGCAGGGGGCCTACGAGCAGTACTTC.

Only a few counts were recorded for this clone. V gene TRBV28 combines with J gene TRBJ1-5; 7 bases are shared with TRBD1. CDR1 MDHEN and CDR2 SYDVKM come from the germline V gene. V lost 7 bases and J lost 0; bases outside the gene matches: 12. This CDR3 contains 17 residues. The CDR3 region has the DNA TGTGCCAGCAACACGGTAAGAGGGGGCAATAGCAATCAGCCCCAGCATTTT. Its translation: CASNTVRGGNSNQPQHF.

The chain couples TRBV13 to TRBJ2-1; D may be TRBD2 (6 bases). From germline, CDR1 is PRHDT and CDR2 FYEKMQ (reference sequence). Trimming took 5 bases from V and 0 from J, leaving 11 bases between them. CDR3 size: 15 residues. DNA for the CDR3: TGTGCCAGCAGCCAGGAGGGAAGCTCCTACAATGAGCAGTTCTTC. It encodes CASSQEGSSYNEQFF.

J is TRBJ2-1 and V is TRBV11-2; TRBD2 matches 9 bases. The CDR3 loop spans 18 amino acids. CDR1 is SGHAT, CDR2 FQNNGV, per germline. Germline trimming cut 2 bases from V and 7 bases from J; bases unmatched to any gene: 15. CDR3 DNA sequence: TGTGCCAGCAGCTTAAAATCTCTCGGACTAGCGTATAAGAATGAGCAGTTCTTC. Amino acids: CASSLKSLGLAYKNEQFF.

The chain is built from TRBV7-2 and TRBJ1-1, with 8 bases fitting TRBD1. V dropped 3 bases and J dropped 4; count of bases not matched to a gene: 4. CDR1 and CDR2 from the germline V gene are SGHTA and FQGNSA. The CDR3 sequence is 14 residues long. The CDR3 loop reads CASSFNRGSTEAFF. The CDR3 coding sequence is TGTGCCAGCAGCTTTAACAGGGGGTCCACTGAAGCTTTCTTT.

The gene calls are TRBV29-1 and TRBJ1-2; TRBD1 agrees at 9 bases. The CDR3 consists of 14 residues. Germline CDR1 is SQVTM and CDR2 is ANQGSEA. V dropped 2 bases and J dropped 2; count of bases not matched to a gene: 3. The CDR3 spells CSVEWDRANYGYTF. The CDR3 nucleotides read TGCAGCGTTGAATGGGACAGGGCCAACTATGGCTACACCTTC.

The V gene is TRBV29-1, the J gene TRBJ1-4, with no clear D. The CDR3 has 12 residues. The V end lost 3 bases, the J end lost 4 bases, and 6 bases lay between the germline ends. Germline CDR1 SQVTM, CDR2 ANQGSEA. CDR3 coding DNA: TGCAGCGTTGACGCGGGTAATGAAAAACTGTTTTTT. Translating gives CSVDAGNEKLFF.